Below are 10 T cell receptor beta chains sequenced from a single sample in a study of immune evolution from preneoplasia to lung adenocarcinoma. This table comes from immunoSEQ multiplex PCR, and its TCRdb copy is limited to in-frame clones, with some not included. The sample carries around 4,000 clones, around 83% recorded once. Sample: FFPE minimally invasive lung adenocarcinoma tissue. The origin of the receptors is a person aged 60 to 70 with lung adenocarcinoma.

The chain combines TRBV28 with TRBJ2-7; 7 bases agree with TRBD1. The V segment lost 5 bases and the J segment 0 bases; nucleotides outside the gene matches: 10. This CDR3 comprises 16 residues. The germline V gene has CDR1 MDHEN and CDR2 SYDVKM. The CDR3 DNA sequence: TGTGCCAGCAGTCTCGGGACAGCCACGAGCTCCTACGAGCAGTACTTC. Residues: CASSLGTATSSYEQYF. Based on the CDR3 plus reference TRBV28 and TRBJ2-7, the full variable domain is DVKVTQSSRYLVKRTGEKVFLECVQDMDHENMFWYRQDPGLGLRLIYFSYDVKMKEKGDIPEGYSVSREKKERFSLILESASTNQTSMYLCASSLGTATSSYEQYFGPGTRLTVT.

This chain connects TRBV19 to TRBJ2-1; TRBD2 is a possible D gene (6 bases). V was pared by 5 bases and J by 0 bases, with 11 bases between. The CDR3 covers 15 residues. Looked up from germline, CDR1 is LNHDA and CDR2 is SQIVND (reference sequence). The CDR3 DNA is TGTGCCAGTAGTCCTAGCGAAAGCTCCTACAATGAGCAGTTCTTC. Translation: CASSPSESSYNEQFF.

V usage is TRBV19 and J usage is TRBJ1-1, with TRBD1 as a possible D gene (6 bases). Trimming took off 0 bases at V and 2 bases at J, with 10 bases between the two ends. The CDR3 is 15 amino acids. Germline V gene data show CDR1 as LNHDA and CDR2 as SQIVND (reference sequence). The CDR3 protein is CASSIDRGHNTEAFF. CDR3 coding DNA: TGTGCCAGTAGTATAGATCGGGGGCATAACACTGAAGCTTTCTTT.

This clone has more than one count but fewer than ten. V usage is TRBV9 and J usage is TRBJ1-1; 11 bases agree with TRBD1. Per germline, CDR1 SGDLS and CDR2 YYNGEE. There are 14 residues in the CDR3. J gave up 8 bases and V 0 bases, and 3 bases lay outside the gene matches. The CDR3: CASSVEWTGGEAFF. CDR3 nucleotide sequence: TGTGCCAGCAGCGTAGAGTGGACAGGGGGCGAAGCTTTCTTT.

This clone was detected only a few times. The chain uses TRBV5-8 and TRBJ2-5; 11 bases agree with TRBD2. CDR1 and CDR2 from the germline V gene are SGHTS and YDEGEE. The CDR3 length is 18 residues. V shed 4 bases and J 4 bases; nucleotides not matched to a gene: 15. The CDR3 loop is CASSPRRTSGRRRETQYF. The CDR3 region has the DNA TGTGCCAGCAGCCCGCGTCGTACTAGCGGGAGACGGCGAGAGACCCAGTACTTC.

CDR3 residues: CASSPGGSLSSYNEQFF. The CDR3 bases are TGCGCCAGCAGCCCAGGAGGGTCCTTGAGCTCCTACAATGAGCAGTTCTTC. The rearrangement uses TRBV5-1 and TRBJ2-1; possibly TRBD2 for D (6 bases). The V gene's germline CDR1 is SGHRS and CDR2 YFSETQ. The V end was cut by 4 bases, the J end by 0 bases, with 17 bases between. This CDR3 region has 17 residues.

The V and J genes are TRBV10-1 and TRBJ2-7; the match to TRBD2 covers 10 bases. The CDR3 is made up of 15 amino acids. Germline values: CDR1 WNHNN, CDR2 SYGVQD (reference sequence). Trimming removed 4 bases from V and 7 bases from J; junction bases left unmatched: 10. CDR3 loop: CASSAVAGGGSEQYF. The CDR3 DNA sequence: TGCGCCAGCAGTGCGGTAGCGGGAGGAGGTAGTGAGCAGTACTTC.

The genes are TRBV28 and TRBJ1-1; 9 bases align to TRBD1. V trimming: 6 bases; J trimming: 4 bases; junction bases outside the gene matches: 9. This CDR3 is 15 amino acids long. Per the germline V gene, CDR1 is MDHEN and CDR2 is SYDVKM. The CDR3 loop is CASRPPKTGGTEAFF. CDR3 in DNA: TGTGCCAGCAGACCTCCGAAGACAGGGGGCACTGAAGCTTTCTTT.

J is TRBJ2-7 and V is TRBV18; TRBD1 matches at 7 bases. J lost 1 base, V lost 3 bases, and 3 bases had no gene match. The CDR3 runs 14 residues. In germline, CDR1 is KGHSH, CDR2 LQKENI. DNA of the CDR3: TGTGCCAGCTCACCGGGCAGGGGGTCCTACGAGCAGTACTTC. It specifies CASSPGRGSYEQYF.

This clone was seen just once. V is TRBV2 and J is TRBJ2-2; TRBD2 aligns across 8 bases. The CDR3 extends over 16 amino acids. Germline V CDR1 and CDR2: SNHLY, FYNNEI. The V segment lost 5 bases and the J segment 5 bases; nucleotides outside the gene matches: 10. CDR3 sequence: CASSSSSGHSTGELFF. DNA of the CDR3: TGTGCCAGCAGTAGCTCTAGCGGGCACTCTACCGGGGAGCTGTTTTTT.